This entry features one T cell receptor beta chain sequence. Losses at the gene ends were 5 bases for V and 10 bases for J; bases not matched to a gene: 5. The germline V gene has CDR1 MNHEY and CDR2 SVGAGI. CDR3 length: 12 residues. This record comes from a study of blood T cells in healthy people across ages. The authors ran a second PCR of about 6 to 11 cycles using a sample-barcoded 5' primer and a J-beta primer mix. TCRdb analysed the 5' RACE reads with MiXCR anew, one entry per CDR3 protein. Of roughly 800,000 distinct CDR3 sequences detected, 36% appear once; the ten largest clones hold 10% to 15%.

The sequence derives from a man between 18 and 29 years old in good health. The material sequenced was blood. The chain has TRBV6-5 and TRBJ1-1; 9 bases map to TRBD1. CDR3 nucleotides: TGTGCCAGCAGTCATCGACAGGGGGTAGCTTTCTTT. It specifies CASSHRQGVAFF.